This T cell receptor (beta chain) came from a study of T-cell reconstitution after alpha-beta-depleted transplantation in children. Study-wide findings and caveats: From surviving recipient T cells and thymic progenitors came the high day-60 TCRbeta diversity observed in some patients. The authors attributed T-cell counts and diversity one year after transplant mostly to newly produced T cells. Reportedly, roughly two months post-transplant, alpha-beta T cells arose from several hundred expanded graft clones.

A TCRbeta library incorporating unique molecular identifiers was prepared. TCRdb independently ran MiXCR on the PCR reads; one entry per CDR3 protein. The sample gives around 370,000 distinct CDR3 sequences, 15% to 20% of which show up once; about 41% is in the top ten. V was pared by 6 bases and J by 5 bases, with 11 bases between. CDR3 length equals 13 residues. Looked up from germline, CDR1 is MDHEN and CDR2 is SYDVKM. This clonotype was observed a handful of times. Its antigen is not known. This receptor was obtained from a male patient between 2 and 15 years old who had a stem cell transplant for acute lymphoblastic leukemia, so the T cells may come from the graft donor. The sample was PBMCs, mostly from graft donor cells, taken 360 days after TCRalphabeta/CD19-depleted stem cell transplant. The V and J genes are TRBV28 and TRBJ2-1; weak D call: TRBD1 (6 bases). CDR3 sequence: CASSMDSNNEQFF. As DNA, the CDR3 is TGTGCCAGCAGCATGGACAGTAACAATGAGCAGTTCTTC. Drawing the rest from reference TRBV28 and TRBJ2-1, the complete variable domain is DVKVTQSSRYLVKRTGEKVFLECVQDMDHENMFWYRQDPGLGLRLIYFSYDVKMKEKGDIPEGYSVSREKKERFSLILESASTNQTSMYLCASSMDSNNEQFFGPGTRLTVL.